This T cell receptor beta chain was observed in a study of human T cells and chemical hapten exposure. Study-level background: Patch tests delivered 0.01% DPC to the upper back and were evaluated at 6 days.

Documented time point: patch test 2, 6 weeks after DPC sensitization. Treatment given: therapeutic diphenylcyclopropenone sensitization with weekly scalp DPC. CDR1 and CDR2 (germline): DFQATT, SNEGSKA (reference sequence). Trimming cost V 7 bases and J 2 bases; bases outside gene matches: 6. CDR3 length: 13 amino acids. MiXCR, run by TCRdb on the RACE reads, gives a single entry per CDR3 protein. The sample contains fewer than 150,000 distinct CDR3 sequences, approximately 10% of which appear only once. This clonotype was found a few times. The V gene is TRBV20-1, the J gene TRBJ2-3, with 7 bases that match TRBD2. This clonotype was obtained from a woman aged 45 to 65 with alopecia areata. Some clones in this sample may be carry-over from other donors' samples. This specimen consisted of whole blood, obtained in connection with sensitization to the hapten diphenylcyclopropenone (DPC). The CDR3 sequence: CSVRAGYTDTQYF. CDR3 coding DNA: TGCAGTGTACGAGCGGGATACACAGATACGCAGTATTTT.